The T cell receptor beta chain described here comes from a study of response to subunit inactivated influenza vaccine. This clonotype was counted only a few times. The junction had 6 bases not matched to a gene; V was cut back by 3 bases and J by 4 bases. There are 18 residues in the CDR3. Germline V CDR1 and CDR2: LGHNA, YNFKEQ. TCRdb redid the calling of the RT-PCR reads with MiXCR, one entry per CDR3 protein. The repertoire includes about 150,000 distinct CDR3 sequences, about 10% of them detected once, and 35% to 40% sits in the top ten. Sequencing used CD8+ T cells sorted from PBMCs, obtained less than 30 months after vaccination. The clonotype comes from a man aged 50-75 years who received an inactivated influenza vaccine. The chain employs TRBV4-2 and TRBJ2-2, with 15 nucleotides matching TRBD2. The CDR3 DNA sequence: TGTGCCAGCAGCCATAGGACTAGCGGGGGGGCCGGCACCGGGGAGCTGTTTTTT. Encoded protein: CASSHRTSGGAGTGELFF.